This T cell receptor (beta chain) was sequenced in a study of T cell responses to AZD1222 COVID-19 vaccine. Study-wide results and caveats: Donors were mostly white British, more females; clonal diversity possibly underestimated. Vaccination with two AZD1222 doses was followed by a rise in Spike-specific TCR breadth and depth. At baseline, just five to seven AZD1222 recipients tested seropositive.

In this sample, this clone turned up a few times. Its antigen is as yet unknown. Sequencing used immunoSEQ multiplex PCR; TCRdb keeps in-frame clones, though not all of them. This repertoire shows 100,000 or so clones, about 91% found once; its top ten account for roughly 5%. CDR1 SGDLS and CDR2 YYNGEE come from the germline V gene. The ends were cut back, 4 bases at V and 1 base at J, with 11 bases in the middle. The length of the CDR3 is 15 residues. This specimen consisted of peripheral blood, obtained 28 days after the second AZD1222 dose. The rearrangement links TRBV9 to TRBJ2-2; D is uncertain. The clonotype originates from an adult who received the AZD1222 COVID-19 vaccine. The CDR3 DNA is TGTGCCAGCAGCCCTCTCTCAGGGAACACCGGGGAGCTGTTTTTT. It is translated as CASSPLSGNTGELFF.